The 30 T cell receptor beta chains listed next were all sequenced from one sample in a study of blood T cell repertoires in COVID-19. Produced via immunoSEQ multiplex PCR; TCRdb's table is partial and in-frame only. The data contain under 130,000 clones, roughly 76% of them singletons. Sequencing was carried out using peripheral blood. All receptors come from a woman in her 70s with acute or convalescent COVID-19.

This clone was counted ten times or more. The chain recombines TRBV2 with TRBJ1-2; 7 bases are a match to TRBD1. After removal of 6 bases from V and 2 bases from J, the junction contained 9 bases not matched to a gene. Germline V gene data show CDR1 as SNHLY and CDR2 as FYNNEI. This CDR3 region has 15 residues. CDR3 amino acids: CASRRRGQSNYGYTF. CDR3 DNA: TGTGCCAGCAGGAGGAGGGGACAGAGCAACTATGGCTACACCTTC.

The chain links TRBV6-5 to TRBJ1-3; 7 nucleotides match TRBD1. Per the germline V gene, CDR1 is MNHEY and CDR2 is SVGAGI. The CDR3 runs 15 residues. Trimming removed 5 bases from V and 2 bases from J; junction bases left unmatched: 6. For the CDR3, the DNA is TGTGCCAGCAGTCGACAGGGAACTACTGGAAACACCATATATTTT. It is translated as CASSRQGTTGNTIYF.

The chain links TRBV19 to TRBJ2-3, with 10 nucleotides matching TRBD2. The CDR3 has 16 residues. Germline lookup yields CDR1 LNHDA and CDR2 SQIVND (reference sequence). The junction had 2 bases not matched to a gene; V was cut back by 1 base and J by 1 base. Written as DNA, the CDR3 is TGTGCCAGTAGTATAGGGACTAGCGGAGGCACAGATACGCAGTATTTT. It yields the protein CASSIGTSGGTDTQYF.

As concerns this clone: The identical CDR3 is also encoded by other nucleotide sequences in the sample. CDR3 residues: CASSPEGAGELFF. As DNA, the CDR3 is TGTGCCAGCAGTCCAGAGGGAGCCGGGGAGCTGTTTTTT. The V gene is TRBV6-2 or TRBV6-3, the J gene TRBJ2-2, with D perhaps TRBD2 (5 bases). The length of the CDR3 is 13 residues. Germline CDR1 MNHEY, CDR2 SVGEGT. Deletions cut 5 bases from V and 6 bases from J, with 10 bases between.

In its sample, this clone was seen a few times. This chain connects TRBV5-1 to TRBJ1-1; possibly TRBD1 for D (6 bases). Between the trimmed V and J ends, which lost 0 bases and 9 bases, there was a span of 12 bases. CDR1 is SGHRS, CDR2 YFSETQ, per germline. The CDR3 extends over 13 amino acids. DNA for the CDR3: TGCGCCAGCAGCTTGGTGTCCAGGGGTAAAGCTTTCTTT. It encodes CASSLVSRGKAFF.

V and J are TRBV29-1 and TRBJ2-5; TRBD1 agrees at 7 bases. The CDR3 extends over 15 amino acids. CDR1 is SQVTM, CDR2 ANQGSEA, per germline. Unmatched junction bases numbered 10, after V lost 3 bases and J lost 3 bases. The CDR3 reads CSVDAHRGGEETQYF. The CDR3 region has the DNA TGCAGCGTTGACGCACACAGGGGTGGGGAAGAGACCCAGTACTTC.

This chain connects TRBV7-2 to TRBJ2-7; 13 positions agree with TRBD2. V lost 0 bases and J lost 6; bases outside the gene matches: 2. The CDR3 totals 15 residues. Germline V gives CDR1 SGHTA, CDR2 FQGNSA. In nucleotides, the CDR3 is TGTGCCAGCAGCTTAGCCGGGACTAGCGGGGTCGAGCAGTACTTC. Its protein product is CASSLAGTSGVEQYF.

This clone was seen only a few times. The chain couples TRBV5-6 to TRBJ2-1, with TRBD2 matching over 14 bases. This CDR3 comprises 16 residues. Germline CDR1 SGHDT, CDR2 YYEEEE. With 4 bases clipped from V and 14 bases from J, the junction kept 14 bases outside the gene matches. CDR3 DNA sequence: TGTGCCAGCAGCCAAAGGGGACTAGCGGGGGCTCGTAGGGAGTTCTTC. Protein: CASSQRGLAGARREFF.

The chain carries TRBV10-3 and TRBJ2-5, with D possibly matching TRBD1 (6 bases). The V gene lost 5 bases and the J gene lost 1 base, with 11 bases spanning the gap. The CDR3 contains 14 residues. Germline V gene sequence: CDR1 ENHRY, CDR2 SYGVKD. CDR3 sequence: CAISPQGPQETQYF. The CDR3 nucleotides read TGTGCCATCAGTCCACAGGGACCCCAAGAGACCCAGTACTTC.

This clone showed up just a few times. V gene TRBV27 combines with J gene TRBJ1-2; tentatively, D is TRBD1 (6 bases). V lost 6 bases to trimming and J lost 0 bases, with 11 bases between them. In germline, CDR1 is MNHEY, CDR2 SMNVEV (reference sequence). The length of the CDR3 is 14 residues. The CDR3 spells CASRTGTSNYGYTF. Written as DNA, the CDR3 is TGTGCCAGCAGGACCGGGACATCTAACTATGGCTACACCTTC.

The chain has TRBV4-1 and TRBJ1-2; D unclear. V was pared by 2 bases and J by 5 bases, with 15 bases between. The CDR3 loop spans 15 amino acids. Germline CDR1 is MGHRA and CDR2 is YSYEKL. In nucleotides, the CDR3 is TGCGCCAGCAGCCAACGCGACGAGCCGGGGTATGGCTACACCTTC. The encoded protein is CASSQRDEPGYGYTF.

This sequence joins TRBV4-1 and TRBJ1-3; TRBD1 matches 8 bases. Germline CDR1 is MGHRA and CDR2 is YSYEKL. The CDR3 is 19 residues long. J was trimmed by 2 bases and V by 0 bases; bases with no gene match: 12. CDR3 DNA: TGCGCCAGCAGCCAAGATGCGCCAGGGGGCGGAAGGGCTGGAAACACCATATATTTT. Amino acid sequence: CASSQDAPGGGRAGNTIYF.

This clone came up a few times. This sample also contains other DNA sequences that code for the same CDR3. The chain joins TRBV3-1 (or the pseudogene TRBV3-2) to TRBJ1-5, with D unresolved. Per germline, CDR1 LGHDT and CDR2 YNNKEL (reference sequence). V shed 0 bases and J shed 3 bases, with 3 bases lying between them. The CDR3 loop spans 13 amino acids. The CDR3 spells CASSQDLNQPQHF. For the CDR3, the DNA is TGTGCCAGCAGCCAAGACCTCAATCAGCCCCAGCATTTT.

The genes are TRBV6-6 and TRBJ1-1; D ambiguous. The germline V gene has CDR1 MNHNY and CDR2 SVGAGI (reference sequence). This CDR3 region has 13 residues. Between the trimmed V and J ends, which lost 2 bases and 4 bases, there was a span of 8 bases. DNA for the CDR3: TGTGCCAGCAGTTACGGGCAGCCCACTGAAGCTTTCTTT. Amino acids: CASSYGQPTEAFF.

This clone was recorded only once. CDR3 amino acids: CASSTRTSGRNYNEQFF. For the CDR3, the DNA is TGTGCCAGTAGTACCCGGACTAGCGGGAGGAACTACAATGAGCAGTTCTTC. The chain recombines TRBV19 with TRBJ2-1; 14 bases line up with TRBD2. Germline CDR1 and CDR2: LNHDA and SQIVND (reference sequence). The CDR3 runs 17 residues. Trimming at V came to 4 bases and at J to 3 bases, leaving 5 bases not matched to a gene.

This clone was recorded only once. The chain recombines TRBV3-1 (or the pseudogene TRBV3-2) with TRBJ2-4, with D possibly matching TRBD1 (5 bases). V shed 0 bases and J shed 2 bases, with 8 bases lying between them. The CDR3 consists of 15 residues. Per the germline V gene, CDR1 is LGHDT and CDR2 is YNNKEL (reference sequence). CDR3 DNA: TGTGCCAGCAGCCAAGATAAGGGGACCAAAAACATTCAGTACTTC. This encodes CASSQDKGTKNIQYF.

The CDR3 is CASSERTSGSYEQYF. DNA of the CDR3: TGTGCCAGCAGTGAAAGGACTAGCGGCTCCTACGAGCAGTACTTC. The genes are TRBV28 and TRBJ2-7; 10 bases map to TRBD2. V lost 5 bases, J lost 0 bases, and 4 bases stayed unmatched. The CDR3 has 15 residues. CDR1 and CDR2 (germline): MDHEN, SYDVKM.

The chain uses TRBV27 and TRBJ2-7; 8 bases fit TRBD2. V dropped 5 bases and J dropped 0; count of bases not matched to a gene: 6. CDR3 length equals 15 residues. The germline gives CDR1 MNHEY, CDR2 SMNVEV (reference sequence). The CDR3 reads CASSLRGGASYEQYF. The CDR3 region has the DNA TGTGCCAGCAGTCTTCGGGGGGGCGCCTCCTACGAGCAGTACTTC.

The V gene is TRBV6-2 or TRBV6-3, the J gene TRBJ2-1; D is ambiguous. Deletions cut 5 bases from V and 4 bases from J, with 9 bases between. The CDR3 runs 13 residues. Per germline, CDR1 MNHEY and CDR2 SVGEGT. The CDR3 nucleotides are TGTGCCAGCAGTAGTTACTATTACAATGAGCAGTTCTTC. Its translation: CASSSYYYNEQFF.

The chain links TRBV19 to TRBJ2-5; TRBD1 matches at 9 bases. The length of the CDR3 is 16 residues. Germline CDR1 reads LNHDA; CDR2 reads SQIVND (reference sequence). V lost 1 base and J lost 5; bases outside the gene matches: 8. CDR3 nucleotide sequence: TGTGCCAGTAGTATAGCCCAGGGACAGGGAGGGGAGACCCAGTACTTC. Its translation: CASSIAQGQGGETQYF. Full variable domain (rest looked up from reference TRBV19 and TRBJ2-5): DGGITQSPKYLFRKEGQNVTLSCEQNLNHDAMYWYRQDPGQGLRLIYYSQIVNDFQKGDIAEGYSVSREKKESFPLTVTSAQKNPTAFYLCASSIAQGQGGETQYFGPGTRLLVL.

V is TRBV7-2 and J is TRBJ1-1; 7 nucleotides line up with TRBD1. Germline CDR1 is SGHTA and CDR2 is FQGNSA. The CDR3 extends over 15 amino acids. V lost 5 bases, J lost 1 base, and 7 bases stayed unmatched. CDR3 in DNA: TGTGCCAGCAGCCAGAGACAGGGAGAGAACACTGAAGCTTTCTTT. Protein sequence: CASSQRQGENTEAFF.

The genes are TRBV2 and TRBJ1-1; 11 nucleotides line up with TRBD1. Germline assignment: CDR1 SNHLY and CDR2 FYNNEI. CDR3 length: 16 residues. Trimming removed 6 bases from V and 4 bases from J; junction bases left unmatched: 10. CDR3 sequence reads: CASRHGTGGAGTEAFF. DNA for the CDR3: TGTGCCAGCAGGCACGGGACAGGGGGGGCAGGCACTGAAGCTTTCTTT.

The rearrangement links TRBV10-1 to TRBJ2-1, with 10 positions matching TRBD2. With 7 bases clipped from V and 9 bases from J, the junction kept 12 bases outside the gene matches. There are 15 residues in the CDR3. CDR1 and CDR2 from the germline V gene are WNHNN and SYGVQD (reference sequence). The CDR3 loop reads CASTVRASGRFEQFF. The CDR3 coding sequence is TGCGCCAGCACGGTCCGGGCTAGCGGGAGATTTGAGCAGTTCTTC.

The chain is built from TRBV6-5 and TRBJ2-1, with a possible D match to TRBD2 (6 bases). V lost 4 bases to trimming and J lost 4 bases, with 8 bases between them. This CDR3 is 13 amino acids long. Germline CDR1 and CDR2: MNHEY and SVGAGI. The CDR3 spells CASSSGTYNEQFF. The CDR3 DNA is TGTGCCAGCAGTTCCGGGACTTACAATGAGCAGTTCTTC.

The chain is built from TRBV20-1 and TRBJ2-3; 11 nucleotides align to TRBD2. This CDR3 spans 17 amino acids. Looked up from germline, CDR1 is DFQATT and CDR2 is SNEGSKA (reference sequence). V was clipped by 3 bases and J by 4 bases; unmatched bases: 12. DNA for the CDR3: TGCAGTGCTAGTCCTGTACTAGCGGGAGTACGTGCAGATACGCAGTATTTT. As protein: CSASPVLAGVRADTQYF.

The chain links TRBV30 to TRBJ1-4; D may be TRBD1 (6 bases). The V end lost 0 bases, the J end lost 5 bases, and 10 bases lay between the germline ends. Germline values: CDR1 GTSNPN, CDR2 SVGIG (reference sequence). The CDR3 loop spans 14 amino acids. The CDR3 coding sequence is TGTGCCTGGAGTGTAGCCAGGGGCAATGAAAAACTGTTTTTT. It specifies CAWSVARGNEKLFF.

This chain uses TRBV5-5 with TRBJ1-1; D not certain. The V end lost 7 bases, the J end lost 8 bases, and 21 bases lay between the germline ends. There are 14 residues in the CDR3. Germline CDR1 and CDR2: SGHKS and YYEKEE (reference sequence). CDR3 bases: TGTGCCAGCTTTATTACAGTTCTTGCTCGGGAAGCTTTCTTT. As protein: CASFITVLAREAFF.

The chain joins TRBV2 to TRBJ2-7, with D unclear. The germline CDR1 and CDR2 sequences are SNHLY and FYNNEI. V was cut by 6 bases and J by 1 base, with 7 bases left in between. The CDR3 covers 12 residues. The CDR3, as DNA: TGTGCCAGCAGGACTGGTTCCTACGAGCAGTACTTC. Protein product: CASRTGSYEQYF.

The chain uses TRBV28 and TRBJ1-5, with 9 positions matching TRBD1. CDR3 size: 15 residues. The trim removed 2 bases at V and 7 bases at J, leaving 6 bases unmatched. The germline CDR1 and CDR2 sequences are MDHEN and SYDVKM. For the CDR3, the DNA is TGTGCCAGCAGTTTACCGGGACAGGGAAACCAGCCCCAGCATTTT. Protein: CASSLPGQGNQPQHF.

This clone appeared a single time. The rearrangement links TRBV3-1 (or the pseudogene TRBV3-2) to TRBJ1-3; D possibly corresponds to TRBD1 (5 bases). V was shortened by 3 bases and J by 8 bases, with 20 bases between the two germline ends. In germline, CDR1 is LGHDT, CDR2 YNNKEL (reference sequence). The CDR3 consists of 16 residues. The CDR3 nucleotides are TGTGCCAGCAGCCATGCACCGGGGGGGGAAAGCGACACCATATATTTT. Amino acid sequence: CASSHAPGGESDTIYF.